Presented here are 2 T cell receptor beta chains from one specimen sequenced in a study of cytomegalovirus exposure and HLA in healthy donors. Amplification used 60 Vbeta primers and 13 Jbeta primers. Measured with immunoSEQ multiplex PCR; TCRdb has only the in-frame clones, and not every one. The sample lists more than 110,000 clones; about four fifths were seen once. The sequenced sample was PBMCs. The receptors derive from a female donor in good health and CMV-seronegative.

This chain connects TRBV6-6 to TRBJ1-6; D is unresolved. Trimming shortened V by 6 bases and J by 6 bases, and 18 bases separated the two germline ends. Germline V gene sequence: CDR1 MNHNY, CDR2 SVGAGI (reference sequence). The CDR3 sequence is 16 residues long. The CDR3 coding sequence is TGTGCCAGCAGACCTGACAAGACCTTTGTTAATTCACCCCTCCACTTT. Its protein is CASRPDKTFVNSPLHF.

The chain recombines TRBV27 with TRBJ1-2; D might be TRBD1 (5 bases). The V gene lost 0 bases and the J gene lost 4 bases, with 9 bases spanning the gap. The germline CDR1 and CDR2 sequences are MNHEY and SMNVEV (reference sequence). The CDR3 is 14 amino acids. The CDR3 bases are TGTGCCAGCAGTTTATCGGGGCAATTCTATGGCTACACCTTC. Protein: CASSLSGQFYGYTF.